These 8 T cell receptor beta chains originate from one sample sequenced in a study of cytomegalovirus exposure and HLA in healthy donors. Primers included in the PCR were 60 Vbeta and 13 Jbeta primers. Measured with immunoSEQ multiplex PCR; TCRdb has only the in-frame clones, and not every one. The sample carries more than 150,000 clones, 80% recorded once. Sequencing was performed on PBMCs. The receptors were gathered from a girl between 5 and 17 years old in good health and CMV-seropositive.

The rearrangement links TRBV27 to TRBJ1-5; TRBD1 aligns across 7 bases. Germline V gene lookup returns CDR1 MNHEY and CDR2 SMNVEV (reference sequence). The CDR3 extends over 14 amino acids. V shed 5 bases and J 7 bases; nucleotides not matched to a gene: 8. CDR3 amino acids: CASSTTGAGQPQHF. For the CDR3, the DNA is TGTGCCAGCAGTACCACAGGGGCAGGACAGCCCCAGCATTTT.

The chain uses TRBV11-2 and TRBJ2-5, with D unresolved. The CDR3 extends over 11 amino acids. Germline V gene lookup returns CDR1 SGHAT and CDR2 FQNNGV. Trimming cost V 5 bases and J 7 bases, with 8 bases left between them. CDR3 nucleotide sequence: TGTGCCAGCAGCACCAGGATGACCCAGTACTTC. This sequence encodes CASSTRMTQYF. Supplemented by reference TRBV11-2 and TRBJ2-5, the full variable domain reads EAGVAQSPRYKIIEKRQSVAFWCNPISGHATLYWYQQILGQGPKLLIQFQNNGVVDDSQLPKDRFSAERLKGVDSTLKIQPAKLEDSAVYLCASSTRMTQYFGPGTRLLVL.

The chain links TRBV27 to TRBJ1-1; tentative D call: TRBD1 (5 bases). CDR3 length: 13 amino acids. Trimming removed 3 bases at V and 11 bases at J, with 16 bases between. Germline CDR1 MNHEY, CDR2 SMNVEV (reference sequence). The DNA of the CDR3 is TGTGCCAGCAGTTTTGGCCTTTCAGGGTCCGCTTTCTTT. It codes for CASSFGLSGSAFF.

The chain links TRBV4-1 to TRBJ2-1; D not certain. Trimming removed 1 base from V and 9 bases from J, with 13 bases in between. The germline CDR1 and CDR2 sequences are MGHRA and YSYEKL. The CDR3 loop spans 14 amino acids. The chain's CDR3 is CASSQGVTSFEQFF. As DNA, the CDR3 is TGCGCCAGCAGCCAAGGGGTGACAAGTTTTGAGCAGTTCTTC.

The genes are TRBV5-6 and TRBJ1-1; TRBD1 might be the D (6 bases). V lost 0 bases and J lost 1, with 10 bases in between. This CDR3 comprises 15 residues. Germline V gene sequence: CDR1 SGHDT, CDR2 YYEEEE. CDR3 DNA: TGTGCCAGCAGCTTGGCCGACAGGCCGAACACTGAAGCTTTCTTT. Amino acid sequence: CASSLADRPNTEAFF.

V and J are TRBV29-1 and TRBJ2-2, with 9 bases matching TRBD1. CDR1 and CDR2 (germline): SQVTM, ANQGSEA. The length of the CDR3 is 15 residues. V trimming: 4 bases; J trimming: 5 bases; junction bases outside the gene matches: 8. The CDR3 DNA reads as TGCAGCGTTGCGACGGGACAGGGAAGAACCGGGGAGCTGTTTTTT. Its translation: CSVATGQGRTGELFF.

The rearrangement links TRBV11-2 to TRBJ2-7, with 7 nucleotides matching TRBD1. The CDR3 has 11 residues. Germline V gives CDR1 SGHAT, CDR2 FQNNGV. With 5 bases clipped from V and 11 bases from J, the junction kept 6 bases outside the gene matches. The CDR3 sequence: CASSLTGAEYF. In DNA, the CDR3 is TGTGCCAGCAGCCTTACAGGGGCAGAGTACTTC.

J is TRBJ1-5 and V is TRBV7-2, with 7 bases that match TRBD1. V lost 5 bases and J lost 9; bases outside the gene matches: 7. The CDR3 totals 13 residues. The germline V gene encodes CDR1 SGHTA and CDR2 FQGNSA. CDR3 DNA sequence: TGTGCCAGCAGCGTAGACAGGGTGTGGCCCCAGCATTTT. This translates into CASSVDRVWPQHF.